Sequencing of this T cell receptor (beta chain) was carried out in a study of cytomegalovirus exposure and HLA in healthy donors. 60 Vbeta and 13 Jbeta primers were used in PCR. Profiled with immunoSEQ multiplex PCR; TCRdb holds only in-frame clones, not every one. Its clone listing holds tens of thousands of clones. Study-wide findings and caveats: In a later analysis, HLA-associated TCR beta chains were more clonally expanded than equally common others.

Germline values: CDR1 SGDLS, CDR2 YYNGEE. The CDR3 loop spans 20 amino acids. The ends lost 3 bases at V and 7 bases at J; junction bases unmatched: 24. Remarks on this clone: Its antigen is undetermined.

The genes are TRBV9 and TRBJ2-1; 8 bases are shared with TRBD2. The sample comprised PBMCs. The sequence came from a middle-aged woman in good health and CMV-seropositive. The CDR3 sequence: CASSEPQEVRGGGGANEQFF. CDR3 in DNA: TGTGCCAGCAGCGAGCCCCAAGAAGTTCGGGGGGGCGGGGGTGCGAATGAGCAGTTCTTC.